The present T cell receptor beta chain was sequenced within a study of control samples from healthy donors and cancer patients. TCRdb's table, derived via immunoSEQ multiplex PCR, lists solely in-frame clones and lacks some. Among 78,000 or so clones, roughly 87% were seen once, and the ten largest hold 3% to 4%. CDR1 MNHEY and CDR2 SVGAGI come from the germline V gene. This CDR3 contains 15 residues. Deletions cut 0 bases from V and 1 base from J, with 9 bases between. This clonotype was sampled from a woman aged 50 to 60 in good health. The sequenced sample consisted of blood. V gene TRBV6-5 combines with J gene TRBJ1-2; D is unresolved. The CDR3 DNA reads TGTGCCAGCAGTTACTCGTTTACAGTTAACTATGGCTACACCTTC. This translates into CASSYSFTVNYGYTF.